The entry below describes one TCR beta chain. The antigen this receptor binds is unknown. The sample holds no much larger clone one base away, and base qualities are not on file. This sample was included in a study of T cell responses to AZD1222 COVID-19 vaccine (dated by TCRdb to the early 2020s). Turning to the overall study: AZD1222 recipients whose second dose came at about 4 weeks and those whose second dose came at about 12 weeks were combined into one group, since spike-specific TCR depth and breadth did not differ between the two schedules. TCR sequencing was performed for roughly 240 trial participants, of whom around 210 were given two doses of AZD1222 and approximately 25 were given two doses of MenACWY control vaccine. Trial participants were enrolled by age into subgroups of 18-55, 56-69 and 70-plus years, and around 150, 28 and 57 TCR-sequenced participants, respectively, were included in these subgroups. Broad study findings and their caveats: Reportedly, almost half of the unique spike-specific TCRs recognized epitopes lying outside the regions that are mutated in the B.1.351 and B.1.1.7 variants. A significant rise in spike-specific TCR breadth and depth was observed after two AZD1222 doses relative to day 0 and relative to MenACWY recipients. The whole spike protein was spanned by vaccine-associated CD4 TCRs, and dominant responses were seen in regions 160-218 and 743-854. Participants were mostly white British and included more females than males, and it was suggested by the authors that clonal diversity may have been underestimated. Conclusions about previously exposed vaccinees were limited because only six AZD1222 recipients were SARS-CoV-2 seropositive at baseline. Because no day 14 peak-response samples were available, the repertoires could be characterized only after the peak T cell response. The 56-69-year group was small, and its depth increase did not reach significance, likely because of low power.

The junction carries 13 bases between V and J, which are trimmed by 1 base and 2 bases respectively. Including the terminal cysteine and phenylalanine, the CDR3 comprises 15 residues. The entry retains the CDR3 DNA only, 45 bases that are in frame from base 1. For CDR1 and CDR2, the germline V gene (reference sequence) lists GTSNPN and SVGIG. The CDR3 regions of human TCRbeta chains were subjected to immunosequencing. The source study handled its data this way. Repertoire TCRs were matched against a reference library of SARS-CoV-2-specific TCRs generated with the MIRA antigen-specificity platform. Breadth was defined as the fraction of unique TCRs that were SARS-CoV-2-associated. Depth was defined as the fraction of total T cells that were SARS-CoV-2-associated. Using the MIRA data, each spike-specific TCR was mapped to the spike region that the TCR reacts to and placed in a CD4 or CD8 class. Log10-transformed breadth and depth values were compared by one-way ANOVA with Sidak's multiple comparisons tests. TCRdb re-hosts the immuneACCESS table, in-frame sequences only. Its copies lack some clones; in the studies checked, an unresolved V gene accounts for under half of them, and the cause for the rest is not known. V, J and clone size are those of that table, while D and trimming were read from the DNA. The sample records 150,000 to 160,000 clones, 90% of which are singletons. The ten biggest clones cover approximately 19% of the sample.

Read against the paper, the sample's time point label means: baseline before first vaccination. Vaccinee samples were obtained from the UK trials COV001 and COV002, which included a single-blind randomized controlled phase 2/3 trial of AZD1222 (ChAdOx1 nCoV-19) in healthy adults. For TCRbeta chain sequencing, PBMC samples from trial participants were taken at day 0 and at day 28 after the second dose. The receptor chain draws on TRBV30 and TRBJ2-3; the D gene identity is not certain. This receptor was identified in an adult in good health. This sample comprised peripheral blood, obtained on day 0 of AZD1222 vaccination. The DNA sequence follows: TGTGCCTGGAGTGAGGCGGTCACCTCCACAGATACGCAGTATTTT. Its translation reads: CAWSEAVTSTDTQYF.